The 25 T cell receptor beta chains reported below all come from one sample, sequenced in a study of blood T cell repertoires in COVID-19 (dated by TCRdb to 2020 to 2022). The method behind the library was the immunoSEQ multiplex PCR assay. TCRdb stores this immuneACCESS table with in-frame sequences only. Part of the clones is absent; in the studies checked, under half of the shortfall reflects unresolved V genes, and no reason is known for the rest. The sample table records over 250,000 clones; over 80% of these occur just once. The biggest ten clones account for about 10% of the sample. Material for sequencing was peripheral blood. These receptors all stem from a woman in her 70s with COVID-19, enrolled during active disease.

The V gene is TRBV28, the J gene TRBJ1-5, with 7 bases identical to TRBD1. The CDR3 is 14 amino acids. The J segment lost 7 bases and the V segment lost 6 bases, leaving 9 bases of the junction unmatched. In germline, CDR1 is MDHEN, CDR2 SYDVKM. The CDR3 here is CASSTTGTGQPQHF. The CDR3 DNA reads as TGTGCCAGCAGCACGACAGGGACTGGCCAGCCCCAGCATTTT.

The chain employs TRBV28 and TRBJ1-5; unclear D gene. CDR3 length: 17 amino acids. Germline lookup yields CDR1 MDHEN and CDR2 SYDVKM. Trimming stripped 4 bases from V and 0 bases from J, with 16 bases between. CDR3 bases: TGTGCCAGCAGTTCGGGTCCCAGTTCTGATAGCAATCAGCCCCAGCATTTT. It codes for CASSSGPSSDSNQPQHF.

This clone showed up just once. The chain combines TRBV19 with TRBJ2-1; a weak D match, TRBD2 (5 bases). CDR3 length: 15 amino acids. V was pared by 7 bases and J by 1 base, with 14 bases between. From germline, CDR1 is LNHDA and CDR2 SQIVND (reference sequence). CDR3 residues: CASNRVTGSYNEQFF. The CDR3 DNA sequence: TGTGCCAGTAATAGGGTAACGGGGTCCTACAATGAGCAGTTCTTC.

The chain is built from TRBV7-3 and TRBJ2-1, with a possible D match to TRBD2 (6 bases). Germline CDR1 and CDR2: SGHTA and FQGTGA. V lost 0 bases and J lost 0, with 6 bases in between. The CDR3 extends over 15 amino acids. The CDR3 DNA sequence: TGTGCCAGCAGCTTAACGCGGGACTCCTACAATGAGCAGTTCTTC. Translating it yields CASSLTRDSYNEQFF.

The V call is TRBV7-2, the J call TRBJ1-1; D possibly corresponds to TRBD1 (6 bases). This CDR3 spans 13 amino acids. Germline-derived CDR1 and CDR2 are SGHTA and FQGNSA. The V and J ends lost 5 bases and 6 bases respectively, with 13 bases between them. CDR3 residues: CASSPTGGSEAFF. The CDR3 nucleotides read TGTGCCAGCAGCCCGACAGGTGGTTCTGAAGCTTTCTTT.

V and J are TRBV2 and TRBJ1-1; no clear D gene. Looked up from germline, CDR1 is SNHLY and CDR2 is FYNNEI. The CDR3 runs 17 residues. The V gene lost 3 bases and the J gene lost 1 base, with 18 bases spanning the gap. CDR3 bases: TGTGCCAGCAGTGATATCCCACACTCATCAGGGAACACTGAAGCTTTCTTT. Protein sequence: CASSDIPHSSGNTEAFF.

The genes are TRBV19 and TRBJ1-5; D gene uncertain. Germline V gene sequence: CDR1 LNHDA, CDR2 SQIVND (reference sequence). V lost 4 bases and J lost 0, with 13 bases in between. The CDR3 contains 16 residues. The CDR3 loop reads CASSRNTGSSNQPQHF. The CDR3 nucleotides read TGTGCCAGTAGTAGGAACACGGGTTCTAGCAATCAGCCCCAGCATTTT.

This clone was recorded only once. This rearrangement joins TRBV3-1 (or the pseudogene TRBV3-2) to TRBJ2-7; 8 bases line up with TRBD2. Looked up from germline, CDR1 is LGHDT and CDR2 is YNNKEL (reference sequence). CDR3 length equals 12 residues. V shed 4 bases and J 6 bases; nucleotides not matched to a gene: 2. The CDR3 loop reads CASSLTSAEQYF. The CDR3 nucleotides read TGTGCCAGCAGCCTGACTAGCGCCGAGCAGTACTTC.

The chain has TRBV29-1 and TRBJ2-1, with 7 bases aligning to TRBD1. This CDR3 is built from 12 residues. J was trimmed by 5 bases and V by 7 bases; bases with no gene match: 5. The germline V gene encodes CDR1 SQVTM and CDR2 ANQGSEA. The CDR3 sequence: CSGNRGDNEQFF. The CDR3, as DNA: TGCAGCGGGAACAGGGGAGACAATGAGCAGTTCTTC.

This chain uses TRBV10-3 with TRBJ1-1; the D gene is possibly TRBD1 (5 bases). Germline V gene sequence: CDR1 ENHRY, CDR2 SYGVKD. V was trimmed by 5 bases and J by 2 bases, leaving 15 bases between them. CDR3 length: 15 amino acids. This CDR3 reads CAISPRLGGNTEAFF. CDR3 in DNA: TGTGCCATCAGTCCTCGCCTGGGGGGTAACACTGAAGCTTTCTTT.

This chain connects TRBV30 to TRBJ1-6; possible D gene TRBD1, 6 bases. CDR1 is GTSNPN and CDR2 is SVGIG in the germline V gene (reference sequence). V lost 7 bases to trimming and J lost 7 bases, with 17 bases between them. The CDR3 covers 14 residues. The CDR3 DNA is TGTGCCTCTCAAGAGGGGGATTTGAATTCACCCCTCCACTTT. Amino acids: CASQEGDLNSPLHF.

The rearrangement joins TRBV28 to TRBJ1-2, with D possibly matching TRBD1 (5 bases). Trimming took 3 bases from V and 8 from J, leaving 16 bases between them. This CDR3 is built from 14 residues. Germline-derived CDR1 and CDR2 are MDHEN and SYDVKM. CDR3: CASSFWGNGGGYTF. In DNA form, the CDR3 reads TGTGCCAGCAGTTTCTGGGGAAACGGGGGGGGCTACACCTTC.

This chain links TRBV2 with TRBJ1-5, with 8 bases aligning to TRBD1. J gave up 4 bases and V 4 bases, and 6 bases lay outside the gene matches. The CDR3 runs to 15 residues. Germline V gene data show CDR1 as SNHLY and CDR2 as FYNNEI. The CDR3 spells CASSGGTGRNQPQHF. The CDR3 DNA sequence: TGTGCCAGCAGTGGGGGGACAGGTAGAAATCAGCCCCAGCATTTT. The whole variable domain, filled in from reference TRBV2 and TRBJ1-5, reads EPEVTQTPSHQVTQMGQEVILRCVPISNHLYFYWYRQILGQKVEFLVSFYNNEISEKSEIFDDQFSVERPDGSNFTLKIRSTKLEDSAMYFCASSGGTGRNQPQHFGDGTRLSIL.

This clone appeared a few times. The rearrangement uses TRBV5-5 and TRBJ2-7; D is possibly TRBD1 (6 bases). The V gene lost 2 bases and the J gene lost 2 bases, with 11 bases spanning the gap. The germline gives CDR1 SGHKS, CDR2 YYEKEE (reference sequence). CDR3 length equals 14 residues. The CDR3: CASSFDRTAYEQYF. As DNA, the CDR3 is TGTGCCAGCAGCTTCGACAGGACCGCCTACGAGCAGTACTTC.

V and J are TRBV7-8 and TRBJ1-2, with a weak D call TRBD1 (6 bases). V was pared by 2 bases and J by 4 bases, with 11 bases between. CDR3 size: 14 residues. Per germline, CDR1 SGHVS and CDR2 FQNEAQ. In nucleotides, the CDR3 is TGTGCCAGCAGCTTAAGACAGGTTCCCTATGGCTACACCTTC. As protein: CASSLRQVPYGYTF. Complete variable domain (other parts from reference TRBV7-8 and TRBJ1-2): GAGVSQSPRYKVAKRGQDVALRCDPISGHVSLFWYQQALGQGPEFLTYFQNEAQLDKSGLPSDRFFAERPEGSVSTLKIQRTQQEDSAVYLCASSLRQVPYGYTFGSGTRLTVV.

V usage is TRBV20-1 and J usage is TRBJ1-1; D is unclear. The CDR3 runs 11 residues. CDR1 DFQATT and CDR2 SNEGSKA come from the germline V gene (reference sequence). The CDR3 DNA reads TGCACCGCGGTGCCTAACACTGAAGCTTTCTTT. This gives the protein CTAVPNTEAFF.

The chain carries TRBV11-3 and TRBJ2-3; 7 positions agree with TRBD2. Per germline, CDR1 SGHNT and CDR2 YENEEA. The CDR3 loop spans 16 amino acids. J was trimmed by 3 bases and V by 5 bases; bases with no gene match: 11. This chain's CDR3 is CASSSGWAGETDTQYF. CDR3 sequence (DNA): TGTGCCAGCAGCAGCGGGTGGGCGGGAGAAACAGATACGCAGTATTTT.

This chain connects TRBV5-4 to TRBJ2-5; 8 bases line up with TRBD2. The CDR3 has 15 residues. V was pared by 2 bases and J by 4 bases, with 7 bases of the junction left unmatched. Germline-derived CDR1 and CDR2 are SGHNT and YYREEE (reference sequence). CDR3 bases: TGTGCCAGCAGCTTAGATTCAGGGACTAGAGAGACCCAGTACTTC. Residues: CASSLDSGTRETQYF.

The chain joins TRBV10-3 to TRBJ2-1, with 11 bases aligning to TRBD1. The junction had 3 bases not matched to a gene; V was cut back by 0 bases and J by 8 bases. Germline V CDR1 and CDR2: ENHRY, SYGVKD. This CDR3 region has 15 residues. The CDR3 region is CAISESGQGADEQFF. As DNA, the CDR3 is TGTGCCATCAGTGAGTCTGGACAGGGGGCTGATGAGCAGTTCTTC.

The V gene is TRBV10-3, the J gene TRBJ2-3; tentatively, D is TRBD2 (5 bases). Trimming stripped 6 bases from V and 0 bases from J, with 13 bases between. The germline V gene encodes CDR1 ENHRY and CDR2 SYGVKD. The CDR3 is made up of 15 amino acids. The CDR3, as DNA: TGTGCCATCAGGGATACTAGATCTAGCACAGATACGCAGTATTTT. This codes for CAIRDTRSSTDTQYF.

J is TRBJ1-2 and V is TRBV7-6; tentative D call: TRBD1 (5 bases). The CDR3 runs to 13 residues. The V gene's germline CDR1 is SGHVS and CDR2 FNYEAQ. Trimming stripped 3 bases from V and 8 bases from J, with 13 bases between. CDR3 residues: CASSFSQGGGYTF. CDR3 coding DNA: TGTGCCAGCAGCTTTTCCCAGGGAGGAGGCTACACCTTC.

The V call is TRBV3-1 (or the pseudogene TRBV3-2), the J call TRBJ1-2; no clear D gene. Trimming left V 4 bases short and J 3 bases short, with 21 bases between. Germline V gene data show CDR1 as LGHDT and CDR2 as YNNKEL (reference sequence). The CDR3 runs 17 residues. CDR3 region: CASSRRGQTARDYGYTF. The DNA for the CDR3 is TGTGCCAGCAGCCGACGAGGGCAGACGGCTAGGGACTATGGCTACACCTTC.

This chain joins TRBV21-1 and TRBJ1-5; whether TRBD1, the table's D call, matches the DNA was not checked. TRBV21-1 is described as a pseudogene. The CDR3 totals 15 residues. This CDR3 is CASSNGQGWNQPQHF. Here the CDR3 DNA reads TGTGCCAGCAGCAACGGACAGGGTTGGAATCAGCCCCAGCATTTT.

The chain is built from TRBV9 and TRBJ1-1; 10 positions match TRBD1. Losses at the gene ends were 4 bases for V and 0 bases for J; bases not matched to a gene: 12. Germline-derived CDR1 and CDR2 are SGDLS and YYNGEE. The length of the CDR3 is 18 residues. The CDR3 bases are TGTGCCAGCAGCTCCCTAAGAGGGACAGGGGAAATGAACACTGAAGCTTTCTTT. This codes for CASSSLRGTGEMNTEAFF.

This clone was seen once. The chain joins TRBV2 to TRBJ2-7; 7 positions match TRBD1. The CDR3 length is 13 residues. The germline V gene encodes CDR1 SNHLY and CDR2 FYNNEI. The V segment lost 8 bases and the J segment 3 bases; nucleotides outside the gene matches: 7. The CDR3 region is CASSSGTDYEQYF. CDR3 bases: TGTGCCAGCTCATCCGGGACAGACTACGAGCAGTACTTC. Together with reference TRBV2 and TRBJ2-7, the CDR3 gives the full variable domain: EPEVTQTPSHQVTQMGQEVILRCVPISNHLYFYWYRQILGQKVEFLVSFYNNEISEKSEIFDDQFSVERPDGSNFTLKIRSTKLEDSAMYFCASSSGTDYEQYFGPGTRLTVT.